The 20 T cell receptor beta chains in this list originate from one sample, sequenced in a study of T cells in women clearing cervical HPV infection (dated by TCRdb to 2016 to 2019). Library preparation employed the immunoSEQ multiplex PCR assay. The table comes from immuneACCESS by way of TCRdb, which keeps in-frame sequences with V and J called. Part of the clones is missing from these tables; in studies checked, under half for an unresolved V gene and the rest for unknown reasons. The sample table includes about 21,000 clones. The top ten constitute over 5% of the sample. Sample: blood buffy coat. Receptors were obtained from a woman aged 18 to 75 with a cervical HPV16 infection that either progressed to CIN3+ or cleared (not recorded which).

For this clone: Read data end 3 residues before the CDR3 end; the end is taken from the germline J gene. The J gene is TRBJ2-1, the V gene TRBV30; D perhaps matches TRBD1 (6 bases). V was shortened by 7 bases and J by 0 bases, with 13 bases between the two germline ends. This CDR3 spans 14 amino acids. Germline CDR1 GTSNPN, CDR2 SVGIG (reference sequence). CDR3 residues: CAFQGLSSYNEQFF. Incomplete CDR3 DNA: TGTGCCTTTCAGGGGCTGAGCTCCTACAATGAG.

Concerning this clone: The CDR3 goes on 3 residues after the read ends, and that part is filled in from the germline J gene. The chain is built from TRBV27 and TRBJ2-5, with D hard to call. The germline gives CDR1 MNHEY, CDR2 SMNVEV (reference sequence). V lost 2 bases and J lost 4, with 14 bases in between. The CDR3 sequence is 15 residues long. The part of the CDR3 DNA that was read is TGTGCCAGCAGTTTAAGGGCCTCCGCCAGAGAGACC. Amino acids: CASSLRASARET. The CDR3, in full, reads CASSLRASARETQYF.

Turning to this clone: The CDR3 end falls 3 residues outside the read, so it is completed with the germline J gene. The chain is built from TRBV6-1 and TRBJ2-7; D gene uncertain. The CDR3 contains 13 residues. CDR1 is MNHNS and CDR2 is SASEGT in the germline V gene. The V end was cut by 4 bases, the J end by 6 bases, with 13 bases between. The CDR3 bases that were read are TGTGCCAGCAGTGTAGAGCGTTTAGGCGAG. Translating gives CASSVERLGE. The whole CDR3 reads CASSVERLGEQYF.

The sequenced part of the CDR3 DNA is TGCGCCAGCAGCCAGGGTCCCAACTTGTGGGAGACC. Protein sequence: CASSQGPNLWET. The whole CDR3 reads CASSQGPNLWETQYF. The chain joins TRBV5-1 to TRBJ2-5; TRBD1 might be the D (5 bases). The observed sequence ends 3 residues before the CDR3 terminus, with the missing tail filled in from the germline J gene. Germline CDR1 reads SGHRS; CDR2 reads YFSETQ. V gave up 4 bases and J gave up 5 bases, with 18 bases separating them. CDR3 length: 15 residues.

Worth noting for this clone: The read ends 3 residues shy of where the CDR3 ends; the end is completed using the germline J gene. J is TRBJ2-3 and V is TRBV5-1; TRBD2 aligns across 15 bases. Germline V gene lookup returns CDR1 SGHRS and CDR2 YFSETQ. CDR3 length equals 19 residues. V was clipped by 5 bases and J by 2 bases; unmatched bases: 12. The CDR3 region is CASRRGLAGGWGNTDTQYF. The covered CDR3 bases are TGCGCCAGCAGACGGGGACTAGCGGGAGGATGGGGGAACACAGATACG.

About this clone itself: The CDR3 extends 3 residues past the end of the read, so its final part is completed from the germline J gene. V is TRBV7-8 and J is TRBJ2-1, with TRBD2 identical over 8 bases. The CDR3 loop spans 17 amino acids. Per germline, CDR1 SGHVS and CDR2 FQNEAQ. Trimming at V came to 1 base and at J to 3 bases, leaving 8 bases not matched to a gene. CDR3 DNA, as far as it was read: TGTGCCAGCAGCTTAGGGAGCGGGAGCGCTCTCTACAATGAG. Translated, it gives CASSLGSGSALYNE. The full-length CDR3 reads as CASSLGSGSALYNEQFF.

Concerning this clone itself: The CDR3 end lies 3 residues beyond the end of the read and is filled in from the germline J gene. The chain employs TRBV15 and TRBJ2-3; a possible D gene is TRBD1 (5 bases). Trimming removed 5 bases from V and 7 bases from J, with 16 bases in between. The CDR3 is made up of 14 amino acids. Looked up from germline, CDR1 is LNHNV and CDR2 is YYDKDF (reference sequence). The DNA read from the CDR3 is TGTGCCACCAGCGTCTCAGGGTTGGTAAATACG. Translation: CATSVSGLVNT. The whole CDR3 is CATSVSGLVNTQYF.

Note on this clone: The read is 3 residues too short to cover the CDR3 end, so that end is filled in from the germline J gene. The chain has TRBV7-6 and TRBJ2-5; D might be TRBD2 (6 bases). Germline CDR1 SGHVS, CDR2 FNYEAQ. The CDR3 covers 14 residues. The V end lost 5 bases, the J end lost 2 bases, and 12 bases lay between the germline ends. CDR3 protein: CASSPGTQQETQYF. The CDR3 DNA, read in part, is TGTGCCAGCAGCCCCGGGACTCAACAAGAGACC.

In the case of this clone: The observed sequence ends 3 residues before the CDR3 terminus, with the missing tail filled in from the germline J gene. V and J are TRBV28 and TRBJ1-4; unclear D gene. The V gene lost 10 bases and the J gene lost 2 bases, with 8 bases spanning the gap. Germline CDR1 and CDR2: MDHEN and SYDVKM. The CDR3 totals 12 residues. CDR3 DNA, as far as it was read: TGTGCCACCCAGAGGACTAATGAAAAA. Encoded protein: CATQRTNEK. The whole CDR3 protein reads CATQRTNEKLFF.

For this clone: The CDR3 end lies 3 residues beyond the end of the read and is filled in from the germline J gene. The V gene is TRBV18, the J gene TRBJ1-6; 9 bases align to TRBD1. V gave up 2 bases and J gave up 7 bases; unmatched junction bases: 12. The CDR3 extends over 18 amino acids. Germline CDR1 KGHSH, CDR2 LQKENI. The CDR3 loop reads CASSPIGVTGTGNSPLHF. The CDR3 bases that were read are TGTGCCAGCTCACCAATTGGAGTCACCGGGACAGGGAATTCACCC.

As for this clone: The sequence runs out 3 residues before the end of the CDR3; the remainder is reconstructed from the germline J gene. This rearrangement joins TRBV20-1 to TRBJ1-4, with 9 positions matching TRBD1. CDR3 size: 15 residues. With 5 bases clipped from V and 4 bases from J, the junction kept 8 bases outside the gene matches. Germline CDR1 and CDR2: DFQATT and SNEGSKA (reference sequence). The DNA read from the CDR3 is TGCAGTGCTCCTACCAGGGACAGGGTTAATGAAAAA. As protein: CSAPTRDRVNEK. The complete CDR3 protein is CSAPTRDRVNEKLFF.

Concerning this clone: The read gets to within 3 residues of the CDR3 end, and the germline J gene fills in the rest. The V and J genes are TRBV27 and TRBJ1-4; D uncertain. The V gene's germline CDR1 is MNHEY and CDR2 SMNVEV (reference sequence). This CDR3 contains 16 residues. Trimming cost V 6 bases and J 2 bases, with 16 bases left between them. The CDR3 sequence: CASRGSSAATNEKLFF. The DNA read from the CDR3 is TGTGCCAGCAGGGGGAGTTCAGCGGCCACTAATGAAAAA.

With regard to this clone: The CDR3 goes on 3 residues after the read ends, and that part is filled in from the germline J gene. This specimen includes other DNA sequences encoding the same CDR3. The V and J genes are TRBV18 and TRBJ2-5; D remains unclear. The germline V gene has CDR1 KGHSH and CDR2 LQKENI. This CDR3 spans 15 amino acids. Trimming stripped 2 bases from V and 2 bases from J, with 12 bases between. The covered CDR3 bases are TGTGCCAGCTCACCAAGGTCAACCCCGCAAGAGACC. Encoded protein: CASSPRSTPQET. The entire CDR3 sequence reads CASSPRSTPQETQYF. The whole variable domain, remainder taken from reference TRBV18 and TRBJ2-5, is NAGVMQNPRHLVRRRGQEARLRCSPMKGHSHVYWYRQLPEEGLKFMVYLQKENIIDESGMPKERFSAEFPKEGPSILRIQQVVRGDSAAYFCASSPRSTPQETQYFGPGTRLLVL.

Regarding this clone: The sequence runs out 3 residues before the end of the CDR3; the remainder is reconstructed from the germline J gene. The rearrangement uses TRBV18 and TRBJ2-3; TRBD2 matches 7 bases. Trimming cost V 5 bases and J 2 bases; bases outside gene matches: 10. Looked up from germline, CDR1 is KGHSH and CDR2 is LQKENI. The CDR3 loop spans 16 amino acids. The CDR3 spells CASSRSGTTLTDTQYF. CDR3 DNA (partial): TGTGCCAGCTCAAGATCCGGGACTACTCTCACAGATACG.

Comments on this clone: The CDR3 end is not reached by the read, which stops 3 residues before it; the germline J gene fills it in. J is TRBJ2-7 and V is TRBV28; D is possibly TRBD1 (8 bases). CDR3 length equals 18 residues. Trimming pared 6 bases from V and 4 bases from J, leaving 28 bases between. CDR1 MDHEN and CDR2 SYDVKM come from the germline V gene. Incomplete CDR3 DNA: TGTGCCAGCAGGTCTAGGACAGGGCCCGGCGGGAGTTTGTACGAG. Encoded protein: CASRSRTGPGGSLYE. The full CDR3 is CASRSRTGPGGSLYEQYF.

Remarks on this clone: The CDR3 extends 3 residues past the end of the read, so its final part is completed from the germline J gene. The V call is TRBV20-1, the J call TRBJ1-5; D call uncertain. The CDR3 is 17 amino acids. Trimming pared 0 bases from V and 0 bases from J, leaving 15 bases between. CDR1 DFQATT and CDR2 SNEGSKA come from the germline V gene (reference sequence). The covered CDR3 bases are TGCAGTGCTAGAGATTTGGCCACCGCTTATAGCAATCAGCCC. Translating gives CSARDLATAYSNQP. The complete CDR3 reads CSARDLATAYSNQPQHF.

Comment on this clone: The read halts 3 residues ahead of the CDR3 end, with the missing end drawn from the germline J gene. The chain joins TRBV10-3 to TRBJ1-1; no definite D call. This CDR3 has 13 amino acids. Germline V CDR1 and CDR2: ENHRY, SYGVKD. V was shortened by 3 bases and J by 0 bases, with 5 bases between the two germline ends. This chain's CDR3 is CAISDRLNTEAFF. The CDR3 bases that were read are TGTGCCATCAGTGACAGGTTGAACACTGAA.

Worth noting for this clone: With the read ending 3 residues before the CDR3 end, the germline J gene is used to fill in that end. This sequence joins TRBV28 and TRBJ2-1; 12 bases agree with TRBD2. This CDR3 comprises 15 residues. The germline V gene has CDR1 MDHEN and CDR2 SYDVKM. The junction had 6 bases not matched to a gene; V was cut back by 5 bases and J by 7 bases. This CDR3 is CASSPRTSGKNEQFF. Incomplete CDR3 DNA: TGTGCCAGCAGTCCGCGGACTAGCGGGAAGAATGAG.

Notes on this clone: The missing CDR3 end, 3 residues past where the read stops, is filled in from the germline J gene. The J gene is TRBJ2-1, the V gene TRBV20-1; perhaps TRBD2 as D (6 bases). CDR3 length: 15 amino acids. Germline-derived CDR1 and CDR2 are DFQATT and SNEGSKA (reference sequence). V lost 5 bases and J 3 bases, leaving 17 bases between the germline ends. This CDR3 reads CSARRASRDYNEQFF. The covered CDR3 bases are TGCAGTGCTCGGAGGGCTAGCCGAGACTACAATGAG.

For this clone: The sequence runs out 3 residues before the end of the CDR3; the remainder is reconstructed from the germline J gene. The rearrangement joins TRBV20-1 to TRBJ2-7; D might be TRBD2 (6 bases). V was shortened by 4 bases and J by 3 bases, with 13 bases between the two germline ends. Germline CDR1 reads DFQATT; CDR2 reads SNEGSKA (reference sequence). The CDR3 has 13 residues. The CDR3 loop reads CSAKGGVDYEQYF. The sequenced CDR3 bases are TGCAGTGCTAAGGGCGGGGTTGACTACGAG.